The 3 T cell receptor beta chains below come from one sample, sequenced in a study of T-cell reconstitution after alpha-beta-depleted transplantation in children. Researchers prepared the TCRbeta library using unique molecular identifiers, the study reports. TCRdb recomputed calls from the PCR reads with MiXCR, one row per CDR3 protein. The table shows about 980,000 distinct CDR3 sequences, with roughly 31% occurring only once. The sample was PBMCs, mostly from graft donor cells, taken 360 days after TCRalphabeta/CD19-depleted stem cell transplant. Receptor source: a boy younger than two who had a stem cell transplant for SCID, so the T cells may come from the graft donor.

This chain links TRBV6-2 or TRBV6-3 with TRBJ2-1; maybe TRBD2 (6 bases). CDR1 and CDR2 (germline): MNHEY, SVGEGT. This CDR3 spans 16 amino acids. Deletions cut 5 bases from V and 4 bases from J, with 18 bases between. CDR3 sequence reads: CASSDRSGGIYNEQFF. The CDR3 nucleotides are TGTGCCAGCAGTGACCGTAGCGGCGGGATATACAATGAGCAGTTCTTC.

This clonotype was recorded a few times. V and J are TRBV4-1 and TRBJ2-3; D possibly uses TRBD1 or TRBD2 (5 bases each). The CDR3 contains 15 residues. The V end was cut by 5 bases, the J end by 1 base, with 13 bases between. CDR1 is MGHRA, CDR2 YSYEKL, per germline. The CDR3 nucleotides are TGCGCCAGCAGCACCCTGTTGGGGGGCACAGATACGCAGTATTTT. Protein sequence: CASSTLLGGTDTQYF.

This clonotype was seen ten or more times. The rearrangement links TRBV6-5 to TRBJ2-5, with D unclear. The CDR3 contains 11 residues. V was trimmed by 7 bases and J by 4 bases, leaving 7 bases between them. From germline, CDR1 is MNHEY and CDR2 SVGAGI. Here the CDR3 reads CASTGLETQYF. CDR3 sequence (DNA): TGTGCCAGCACTGGGTTAGAGACCCAGTACTTC.